These T cell receptor beta chains were read from a single sample in a study of human T cells and chemical hapten exposure. MiXCR, run by TCRdb on the RACE reads, gives a single entry per CDR3 protein. Of 150,000 to 200,000 distinct CDR3 sequences listed, 20% to 25% are singletons. The source was whole blood, collected in connection with sensitization to the hapten diphenylcyclopropenone (DPC). The receptors originated from a woman aged 45-59 years with alopecia areata. Some clones in this sample may be carry-over from other donors' samples. Each CDR3 is given with its conserved first and last residue. The order of the fields is D gene, clone size, J gene, V gene, CDR3 protein, CDR3 DNA. The D gene is left open where the match is weak. Not all rows give a size; the values are once, few, many and, for expanded clones, a class.

>TRBD1|few|TRBJ1-2|TRBV5-1
CASSLGTGSYYGYTF
TGCGCCAGCAGCTTGGGGACAGGGAGCTACTATGGCTACACCTTC
>-|few|TRBJ2-7|TRBV20-1
CSVGTVYEQYF
TGCAGTGTCGGGACGGTTTACGAGCAGTACTTC
>-|few|TRBJ2-2|TRBV5-1
CASSLDRSGNTGELFF
TGCGCCAGCAGCTTGGACCGCAGCGGAAACACCGGGGAGCTGTTTTTT
>-|few|TRBJ2-2|TRBV2
CASSAEYANTGELFF
TGTGCCAGCAGTGCGGAATACGCGAACACCGGGGAGCTGTTTTTT
>-|-|TRBJ2-1|TRBV3-1
CASSQDEVGGGSSYNEQFF
TGTGCCAGCAGCCAAGATGAGGTTGGGGGCGGGAGCTCCTACAATGAGCAGTTCTTC
>-|-|TRBJ2-4|TRBV11-1
CASSPGSKNIQYF
TGTGCCAGCAGCCCCGGATCCAAAAACATTCAGTACTTC
>-|few|TRBJ2-1|TRBV29-1
CSVAVNGGDEQFF
TGCAGCGTTGCGGTCAACGGCGGCGATGAGCAGTTCTTC
>TRBD1|few|TRBJ2-7|TRBV29-1
CSVEVLGTASYEQYF
TGCAGCGTTGAAGTCCTCGGGACAGCCTCCTACGAGCAGTACTTC
>-|-|TRBJ1-5|TRBV20-1
CSARGGPGFMNQPQHF
TGCAGTGCTAGAGGGGGACCGGGATTCATGAATCAGCCCCAGCATTTT
>TRBD2|-|TRBJ2-3|TRBV5-1
CASSSQLERGRDTQYF
TGCGCCAGCAGCTCCCAGCTGGAGCGGGGGAGGGATACGCAGTATTTT
>-|-|TRBJ2-1|TRBV29-1
CSVSPGGSSYNEQFF
TGCAGCGTATCTCCTGGGGGGTCCTCCTACAATGAGCAGTTCTTC
>TRBD2|few|TRBJ2-1|TRBV7-2
CASSETGLVGNEQFF
TGTGCCAGCAGCGAGACGGGACTAGTTGGCAATGAGCAGTTCTTC
>-|-|TRBJ1-3|TRBV29-1
CSVEDGGGNTIYF
TGCAGCGTTGAAGATGGTGGTGGAAACACCATATATTTT
>-|-|TRBJ1-2|TRBV21-1
CASSPKRDREGPGGYTF
TGTGCCAGCAGCCCAAAGCGGGACAGGGAAGGGCCTGGTGGCTACACCTTC
>-|few|TRBJ2-4|TRBV7-3
CASSSEGIIQYF
TGTGCCAGCAGCTCGGAGGGAATCATTCAGTACTTC
>TRBD1|-|TRBJ2-7|TRBV20-1
CSARTGGLYEQYF
TGCAGTGCTAGGACAGGGGGCTTGTACGAGCAGTACTTC
>TRBD2|few|TRBJ2-5|TRBV28
CASSRTSGSYQETQYF
TGTGCCAGCAGTAGGACTAGCGGGAGTTACCAAGAGACCCAGTACTTC
>-|few|TRBJ1-5|TRBV9
CASSVEGGSDQPQHF
TGTGCCAGCAGCGTAGAGGGGGGTTCGGATCAGCCCCAGCATTTT
>TRBD2|many|TRBJ2-1|TRBV20-1
CSARSGGNEQFF
TGCAGTGCTAGATCGGGGGGAAATGAGCAGTTCTTC
>-|-|TRBJ2-7|TRBV29-1
CSVAWTLSYEQYF
TGCAGCGTTGCCTGGACGTTATCCTACGAGCAGTACTTC
>-|few|TRBJ2-6|TRBV5-4
CASGKFGGANVLTF
TGTGCCAGCGGGAAGTTCGGTGGGGCCAACGTCCTGACTTTC
>TRBD1|-|TRBJ1-5|TRBV6-2/TRBV6-3
CASSPDPAWTGVNQPQHF
TGTGCCAGCAGCCCCGATCCGGCTTGGACAGGGGTTAATCAGCCCCAGCATTTT
>-|-|TRBJ2-5|TRBV2
CASPRRGQETQYF
TGTGCCAGCCCCCGGCGTGGGCAGGAGACCCAGTACTTC
>-|-|TRBJ1-6|TRBV7-9
CASSSNNPNSPLHF
TGTGCCAGCAGCTCCAATAACCCCAATTCACCCCTCCACTTT
>TRBD1|-|TRBJ2-7|TRBV19
CASSLTGTGRNNEQYF
TGTGCCAGTAGTCTAACCGGGACAGGTCGTAACAACGAGCAGTACTTC
>-|-|TRBJ2-1|TRBV2
CAIWAGPTNNEQFF
TGTGCCATTTGGGCAGGGCCAACTAACAATGAGCAGTTCTTC
>-|-|TRBJ1-2|TRBV6-6
CASSYEVGGRGVQVGRGYTF
TGTGCCAGCAGTTACGAAGTGGGTGGCAGGGGCGTTCAAGTGGGCCGCGGCTACACCTTC
>-|-|TRBJ2-1|TRBV7-2
CASSSVPYNEQFF
TGTGCCAGCAGCTCCGTCCCCTACAATGAGCAGTTCTTC